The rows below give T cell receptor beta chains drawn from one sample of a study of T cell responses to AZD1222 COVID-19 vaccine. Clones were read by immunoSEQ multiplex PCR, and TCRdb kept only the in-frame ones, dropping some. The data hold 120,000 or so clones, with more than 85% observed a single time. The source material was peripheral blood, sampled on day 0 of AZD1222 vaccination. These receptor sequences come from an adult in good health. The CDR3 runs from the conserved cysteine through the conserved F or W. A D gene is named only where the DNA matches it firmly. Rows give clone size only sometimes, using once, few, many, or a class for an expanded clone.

CASSHPGLSYEQYF | TGTGCCAGCAGTCACCCGGGACTATCCTACGAGCAGTACTTC | TRBV6-2/TRBV6-3 | NA | TRBD2 | TRBJ2-7
CASNPRQGVDSPLHF | TGTGCCAGTAACCCCCGACAGGGTGTAGATTCACCCCTCCACTTT | TRBV19 | NA | TRBD1 | TRBJ1-6
CASSLAEGAREKLFF | TGTGCCAGCAGCTTGGCGGAGGGGGCGCGAGAAAAACTGTTTTTT | TRBV5-4 | NA | TRBD1 | TRBJ1-4
CASSKNRALIQETQYF | TGTGCCAGCAGCAAAAACAGGGCACTCATCCAAGAGACCCAGTACTTC | TRBV14 | NA | NA | TRBJ2-5
CASSYSVGVRDLEAFF | TGTGCCAGCAGCTACTCTGTTGGGGTACGGGACCTAGAAGCTTTCTTT | TRBV6-5 | NA | NA | TRBJ1-1
CASSPTGQGLFF | TGTGCCAGCAGTCCTACGGGACAGGGCTTGTTCTTC | TRBV12-3/TRBV12-4 | NA | TRBD1 | TRBJ2-1
CASSTETGPNYGYTF | TGTGCCAGCAGCACCGAGACCGGGCCTAACTATGGCTACACCTTC | TRBV5-4 | NA | NA | TRBJ1-2
CSASRAQETQYF | TGCAGTGCTAGTAGGGCACAAGAGACCCAGTACTTC | TRBV20-1 | NA | NA | TRBJ2-5
CASSPKVVLGGANVLTF | TGTGCCAGCAGCCCCAAGGTGGTGTTGGGTGGGGCCAACGTCCTGACTTTC | TRBV7-3 | few | NA | TRBJ2-6
CASSELWGLYEQYF | TGCGCCAGCAGTGAGCTGTGGGGGCTCTACGAGCAGTACTTC | TRBV10-2 | NA | NA | TRBJ2-7